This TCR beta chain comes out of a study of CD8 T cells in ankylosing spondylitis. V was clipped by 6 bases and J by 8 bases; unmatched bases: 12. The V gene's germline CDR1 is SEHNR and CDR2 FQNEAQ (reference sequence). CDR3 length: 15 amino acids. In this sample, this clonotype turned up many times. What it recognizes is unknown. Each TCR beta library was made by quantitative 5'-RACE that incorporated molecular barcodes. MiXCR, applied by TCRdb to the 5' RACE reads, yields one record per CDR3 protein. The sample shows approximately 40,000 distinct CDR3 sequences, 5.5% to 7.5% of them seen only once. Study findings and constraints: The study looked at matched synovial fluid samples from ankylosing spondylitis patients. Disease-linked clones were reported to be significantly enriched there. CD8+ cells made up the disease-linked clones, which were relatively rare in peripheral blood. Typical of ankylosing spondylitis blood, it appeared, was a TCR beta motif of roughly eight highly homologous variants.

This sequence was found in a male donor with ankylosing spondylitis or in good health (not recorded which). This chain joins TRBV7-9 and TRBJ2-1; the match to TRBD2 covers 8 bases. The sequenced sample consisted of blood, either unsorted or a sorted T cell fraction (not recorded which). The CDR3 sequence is CASRLTSGSIHEQFF. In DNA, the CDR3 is TGTGCCAGCAGATTAACTAGCGGCAGTATCCATGAGCAGTTCTTC.